Only a few counts were recorded for the clone carrying this T cell receptor (beta chain). No antigen is known for it. During construction of the library, unique molecular identifiers were attached to individual cDNA molecules for quantitative, reproducible TCR counting. MiXCR, applied by TCRdb to the RACE reads, yields one record per CDR3 protein. The sample holds about 360,000 distinct CDR3 sequences; roughly 6.9% are singletons and the top ten take roughly 8%. This specimen belongs to a study of human T cells and chemical hapten exposure. About the research overall: For the roughly 26-week duration of the study, patients were given weekly doses of diphenylcyclopropenone on the scalp.

The study, taken as a whole, reports: Expanded TCRs formed significantly more large CDR3 similarity clusters than controls.

This sample's time point: patch test 1, 2 weeks after DPC sensitization. Treatment noted: therapeutic diphenylcyclopropenone sensitization with weekly scalp DPC. The input for sequencing was whole blood, taken in connection with sensitization to the hapten diphenylcyclopropenone (DPC). The clonotype was recovered from a woman between 18 and 30 years old with alopecia areata. Some clones in this sample may be carry-over from other donors' samples.

CDR3: CASSLAEGGNQPQHF. CDR3 nucleotide sequence: TGCGCCAGCAGCTTGGCGGAGGGAGGCAATCAGCCCCAGCATTTT. The J gene is TRBJ1-5, the V gene TRBV5-1; D is ambiguous. The ends were cut back, 0 bases at V and 2 bases at J, with 9 bases in the middle. This CDR3 has 15 amino acids. Germline V gene lookup returns CDR1 SGHRS and CDR2 YFSETQ.